This T cell receptor (beta chain) was sequenced for a study of blood T cell repertoires in COVID-19. Study details: Acute and convalescent COVID-19 specimens originated in the United States, Italy and Spain. Nucleic acid was either cDNA or gDNA, and it came from T cells, B-cell-depleted T cells, or PBMCs.

This clone has just one count. This sample also contains other DNA sequences that code for the same CDR3. V lost 5 bases to trimming and J lost 4 bases, with 24 bases between them. Germline V CDR1 and CDR2: SQVTM, ANQGSEA. The CDR3 is made up of 17 amino acids. Source study methods: Reference gene primer amplification in the assay estimated nucleated cell counts. Some clones are missing from TCRdb's copy, which holds only in-frame ones; the method was immunoSEQ multiplex PCR. Clonal size and the V and J genes are those of that table, whereas D and trimming came from the DNA. This table has roughly 100,000 clones, 70% to 90% appearing once.

This chain links TRBV29-1 with TRBJ2-1; D is perhaps TRBD1 (6 bases). This TCR came from a man in his fifties or sixties with active COVID-19. Sequenced material: peripheral blood. The CDR3 DNA sequence: TGCAGCGTTCTATCCTTCAGGGGCCAGAGCTCTTACAATGAGCAGTTCTTC. Translating gives CSVLSFRGQSSYNEQFF.